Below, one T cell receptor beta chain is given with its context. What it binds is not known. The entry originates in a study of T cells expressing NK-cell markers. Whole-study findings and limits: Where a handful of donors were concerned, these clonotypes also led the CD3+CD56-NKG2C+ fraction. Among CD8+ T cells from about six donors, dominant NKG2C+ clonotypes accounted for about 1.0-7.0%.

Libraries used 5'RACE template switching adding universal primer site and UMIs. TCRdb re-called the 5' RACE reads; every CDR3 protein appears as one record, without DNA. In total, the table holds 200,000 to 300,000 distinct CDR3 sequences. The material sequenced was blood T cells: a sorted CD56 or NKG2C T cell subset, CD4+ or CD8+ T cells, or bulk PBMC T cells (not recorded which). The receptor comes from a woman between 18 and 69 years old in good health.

Here the CDR3 reads CASRPTLAVLPYEQYF. This chain connects TRBV5-4 to TRBJ2-7; TCRdb's assignment of TRBD2 cannot be checked, as there is no DNA. The CDR3 has 16 residues. CDR1 and CDR2 (germline): SGHNT, YYREEE (reference sequence). Full variable domain (remainder filled in from reference TRBV5-4 and TRBJ2-7): ETGVTQSPTHLIKTRGQQVTLRCSSQSGHNTVSWYQQALGQGPQFIFQYYREEENGRGNFPPRFSGLQFPNYSSELNVNALELDDSALYLCASRPTLAVLPYEQYFGPGTRLTVT.